This TCR beta chain comes out of a study of human T cells and chemical hapten exposure. Individual cDNA molecules received unique molecular identifiers in the library. TCRdb ran MiXCR on the 5' RACE reads and lists one entry per CDR3 protein. The sample has around 80,000 distinct CDR3 sequences, more than 15% seen once; the top ten hold around 6.8%. CDR1 and CDR2 from the germline V gene are ENHRY and SYGVKD. V lost 6 bases to trimming and J lost 4 bases; unmatched junction nucleotides: 5. The CDR3 extends over 14 amino acids. Extraction yielded total RNA from whole blood (unfractionated). This clonotype was detected only a few times.

The chain joins TRBV10-3 to TRBJ1-1; the match to TRBD1 covers 10 bases. The clonotype originates from a female donor in good health. CDR3 sequence: CAIRMGQGTTEAFF. The DNA of the CDR3 is TGTGCCATCAGAATGGGACAGGGGACCACTGAAGCTTTCTTT.